These T cell receptor beta chains were read from a single sample in a study of beta chain features in type 1 diabetes. Libraries were prepared by immunoSEQ multiplex PCR; TCRdb keeps only in-frame clonotypes and omits some of them. The sample shows around 30,000 clones, about 61% of them seen only once. The sample was Tregs from blood. Receptor source: a woman aged 30 to 39 with type 1 diabetes. CDR3s leave out the opening cysteine and the closing phenylalanine or tryptophan.

v_call	j_call	cdr3_aa
TRBV5-1	TRBJ2-2	ASSSLREGTGELF
TRBV13	NA	ASSLKPAGLSYEQY
TRBV28	TRBJ2-7	ASSSVLSYEQY
TRBV19	TRBJ2-7	ASSIKPGQGYEQY
TRBV5-1	TRBJ1-5	ASSAGQGQPQH
TRBV5-1	TRBJ2-1	ASSLNPGLATEEQF
TRBV7-6	TRBJ1-1	ASSPDRSNTEAF
TRBV10-3	TRBJ1-1	AIKQGEANTEAF
TRBV5-6	TRBJ2-1	ASSSGTGYTIYNEQF
TRBV5-6	TRBJ1-4	ASSLAGGQSEKLF
TRBV18	TRBJ1-5	ASSPTGDVTQPQH
TRBV5-1	NA	ASSPGTGGYEQY
TRBV7-8	TRBJ1-3	ASSGRTGGSGNTIY
TRBV14	TRBJ2-7	ASSSQVGVDSHEQY
TRBV7-9	TRBJ2-7	ASSPRTSGPYEQY
TRBV5-5	TRBJ2-7	ASSLGAGLQTYEQY
TRBV28	TRBJ1-2	ASSLSGGADYGYT
TRBV9	NA	ASSVSPGQSYEQY
TRBV6-5	TRBJ2-3	ASSKTGGWDTQY
TRBV7-2	TRBJ1-5	ASSFGRTVQPQH
TRBV6-5	TRBJ2-7	ASSRPPGLAYEQY
TRBV30	TRBJ2-5	AWSRGSVQETQY
TRBV7-9	TRBJ2-5	ASSFRGNQETQY
TRBV29-1	TRBJ2-3	SVVVGADTQY
TRBV7-9	TRBJ1-1	ASSLGRENTEAF
TRBV6-5	TRBJ2-7	ASSPRGGRYEQY
TRBV18	TRBJ1-6	ASSPGTGQQGSPLH
TRBV16	TRBJ2-1	ASSQSVGDNEQF
TRBV10-3	TRBJ1-5	AIRDRANQPQH
TRBV25-1	TRBJ2-2	ASSQEASTGELF
TRBV9	TRBJ2-1	ASSVGLAGDEQF
TRBV11-2	TRBJ2-1	ASSLDRGEQF
TRBV29-1	TRBJ2-7	SVQGPFLYEQY
TRBV9	TRBJ1-2	ASSAYRDTINYGYT
TRBV18	TRBJ1-1	ASSPTGGTEAF
TRBV28	TRBJ2-7	ASSSTGLAGDYEQY
TRBV11-2	TRBJ2-7	ASSLSPYLSYEQY
TRBV29-1	TRBJ2-1	SVRSRVAGPFSEQF
TRBV5-1	TRBJ2-1	ASSLEGMNNEQF
TRBV19	TRBJ2-3	ASSIYQDGTTDTQY
TRBV5-1	TRBJ1-2	ASLLNPGQGQYGYT
TRBV25-1	TRBJ1-2	ASSEYQGRYGYT
TRBV2	TRBJ1-2	ARLAGGADGYT
TRBV5-1	TRBJ2-3	ASSVGLAGGTDTQY
TRBV5-1	TRBJ2-1	ASSLMLGGSVNEQF
TRBV12-2	TRBJ1-1	ASRLDGGGTEAF
TRBV18	TRBJ2-1	ASSPGLAGANEQF
TRBV5-1	TRBJ2-1	ASSPPGTSVVNEQF
TRBV14	TRBJ1-1	ASSQWTGRGTEAF
TRBV7-9	NA	ASSSTSGTYEQY
TRBV11-2	TRBJ2-5	ASSLGASETQY
TRBV10-3	TRBJ1-4	AISELPGQGSLKLF
TRBV6-1	TRBJ2-7	ASSQGWRNYEQY
TRBV5-1	TRBJ2-1	ASSLQGPLSNEQF
TRBV7-8	TRBJ2-1	ASSFPGQGYNEQF
TRBV29-1	TRBJ2-2	SVSGQGGAMAGELF
TRBV9	TRBJ2-3	ASSFLFGSGTDTQY